The entry that follows covers one TCR beta chain sequence. The read falls 3 residues short of the CDR3 end, and the missing part is taken from the germline J gene. Germline values: CDR1 SGHVS, CDR2 FQNEAQ. With 2 bases removed from V and 2 bases from J, the gap between germline ends came to 7 bases. This CDR3 contains 14 residues. This sample is drawn from a study of T cells in women clearing cervical HPV infection. Average input was roughly 1,200 ng genomic DNA for immunoSEQ TCR beta CDR3 amplification. Method: immunoSEQ multiplex PCR; TCRdb's copy keeps in-frame clones and lacks some. The sample yields 15,000 to 20,000 clones, of which the top ten take up less than 20%.

The chain uses TRBV7-8 and TRBJ2-1; a weak D match, TRBD1 (5 bases). Material: blood buffy coat. This receptor was obtained from a woman aged 18-70 years with a cervical HPV16 infection that either progressed to CIN3+ or cleared (not recorded which). Incomplete CDR3 DNA: TGTGCCAGCAGCTTACAGGGAACCTACAATGAG. Encoded protein: CASSLQGTYNE. The full CDR3 sequence reads CASSLQGTYNEQFF. Combining the CDR3 with reference TRBV7-8 and TRBJ2-1 gives the whole variable domain GAGVSQSPRYKVAKRGQDVALRCDPISGHVSLFWYQQALGQGPEFLTYFQNEAQLDKSGLPSDRFFAERPEGSVSTLKIQRTQQEDSAVYLCASSLQGTYNEQFFGPGTRLTVL.